These 5 T cell receptor beta chains were all obtained from the same sample, sequenced in a study of blood T cells in healthy people across ages. Then a second PCR, running about 6 to 12 cycles, was carried out with a sample-barcoded 5' primer and a J-beta primer mix. TCRdb processed the 5' RACE reads anew with MiXCR; each CDR3 protein has one entry. Found here are some 1.6 million distinct CDR3 sequences, about 35% of them singletons; the top ten hold roughly 12%. The sequencing input was blood. These receptors all stem from a woman in her twenties or thirties in good health.

Points on this clonotype: Its ends do not fully match the called genes, so a read error is possible. The chain is built from TRBV20-1 and TRBJ2-2, with 10 positions matching TRBD1. The CDR3 runs 15 residues. Germline V CDR1 and CDR2: DFQATT, SNEGSKA (reference sequence). CDR3 coding DNA: TGCAGTGCTAGGCGACAGGGGGCGAAAACCGGGGAGCTGTTTTTT. Amino acid sequence: CSARRQGAKTGELFF.

The table lists this clonotype with many counts. Mismatch with germline at one junction end may stem from a read error. The chain uses TRBV3-1 and TRBJ2-1; D is possibly TRBD2 (7 bases). CDR3 length equals 16 residues. Germline lookup yields CDR1 LGHDT and CDR2 YNNKEL (reference sequence). CDR3 sequence (DNA): TGCGCCAGCAGCCAAGTAGGGGGGGCGGGTTACAATGAGCAGTTCTTC. This gives the protein CASSQVGGAGYNEQFF.

The chain combines TRBV10-2 with TRBJ2-1; D might be TRBD1 (5 bases). The V end lost 5 bases, the J end lost 8 bases, and 19 bases lay between the germline ends. Per the germline V gene, CDR1 is WSHSY and CDR2 is SAAADI. The CDR3 contains 15 residues. For the CDR3, the DNA is TGCGCCAGCAGTTTTAAGTCAGGGTCGTACGATGAGCAGTTCTTC. Protein: CASSFKSGSYDEQFF.

This chain's CDR3 is CASRHDSHDEQFF. CDR3 in DNA: TGTGCCAGCAGACATGACAGTCACGATGAGCAGTTCTTC. The chain links TRBV9 to TRBJ2-1, with a possible D match to TRBD1 (5 bases). The length of the CDR3 is 13 residues. Germline CDR1 SGDLS, CDR2 YYNGEE. The germline V and J ends were trimmed by 5 bases and 8 bases, with 14 bases remaining between them.

Concerning this clonotype: Given a much more abundant clone one base away, this may be a read error. The genes are TRBV4-1 and TRBJ1-5; D might be TRBD1 (6 bases). This CDR3 is 17 amino acids long. CDR1 is MGHRA and CDR2 is YSYEKL in the germline V gene. The CDR3 region has the DNA TGCGCCGGCAGCCAAAACTACAGGGAGTATAGCAATCAGCCCCAGCATTTT. Protein: CAGSQNYREYSNQPQHF.